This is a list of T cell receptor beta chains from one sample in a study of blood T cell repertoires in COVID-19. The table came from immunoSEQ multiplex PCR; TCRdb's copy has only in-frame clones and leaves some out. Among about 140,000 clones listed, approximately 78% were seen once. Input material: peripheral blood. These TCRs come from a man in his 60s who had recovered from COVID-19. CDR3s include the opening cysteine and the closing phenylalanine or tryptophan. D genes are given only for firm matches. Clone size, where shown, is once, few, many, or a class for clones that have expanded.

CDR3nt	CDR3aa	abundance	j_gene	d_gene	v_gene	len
TGTGCCAGCAGCTTAGCGGCGGGGTTCGCTGATCAGCCCCAGCATTTT	CASSLAAGFADQPQHF	-	TRBJ1-5	-	TRBV7-8	16
TGTGCCAGCAGCCCCCTACCGGGACAGGAGAACACCGGGGAGCTGTTTTTT	CASSPLPGQENTGELFF	-	TRBJ2-2	TRBD1	TRBV6-2/TRBV6-3	17
TGTGCCAGCAGCGTAGGGAATGGGAGAGCTGAAGCTTTCTTT	CASSVGNGRAEAFF	few	TRBJ1-1	-	TRBV9	14
TGTGCCAGCAGTGAAGAGACCAGGCGTGCGCCCCAGCATTTT	CASSEETRRAPQHF	-	TRBJ1-5	-	TRBV6-1	14
TGCGCCAGCAGCTTAGGGGGACGGTACCAAGAGACCCAGTACTTC	CASSLGGRYQETQYF	-	TRBJ2-5	-	TRBV5-1	15
TGTGCCATCAGTGAGTCGAGGCAGGAGACCCAGTACTTC	CAISESRQETQYF	-	TRBJ2-5	-	TRBV10-3	13
TGCGCCAGCAGCTTGGCACAGGAACCCTACGAGCAGTACTTC	CASSLAQEPYEQYF	-	TRBJ2-7	-	TRBV5-1	14
TGTGCCAGCAGTGAACTGCCGGGAGGGCCCTACAATGAGCAGTTCTTC	CASSELPGGPYNEQFF	-	TRBJ2-1	TRBD2	TRBV2	16
TGTGCCAGCAGCATAGGACAGGGGGCAGATACGCAGTATTTT	CASSIGQGADTQYF	once	TRBJ2-3	TRBD1	TRBV7-2	14
TGTGCCAGCAGCTTAAGACCGGCGGGGGGAAACTACGAGCAGTACTTC	CASSLRPAGGNYEQYF	-	TRBJ2-7	TRBD2	TRBV7-2	16
TGTGCCACCCAACCCACAGGGGGCGGATATAATTCACCCCTCCACTTT	CATQPTGGGYNSPLHF	-	TRBJ1-6	TRBD1	TRBV19	16
TGTGCCAGCAGTGAAGGCAGGGGCCACACGACCTCCGTAGATAAAAGCTCCTACGAGCAGTACTTC	CASSEGRGHTTSVDKSSYEQYF	-	TRBJ2-7	-	TRBV2	22
TGTGCCAGCAGCTTAACGGAGAAGGGGGCTGAGCAGTTCTTC	CASSLTEKGAEQFF	-	TRBJ2-1	TRBD1	TRBV7-9	14
TGCGCCAGCAGCTTGGCCGGGACTAGCGGCAACAATGAGCAGTTCTTC	CASSLAGTSGNNEQFF	-	TRBJ2-1	TRBD2	TRBV5-1	16
TGTGCCAGCAGTTACTCGACTAGCCCCGGGGCCCAGTACTTC	CASSYSTSPGAQYF	-	TRBJ2-5	TRBD2	TRBV6-2/TRBV6-3	14
TGTGCCAGTACGGAAGGACATTCGGAGAATCAGCCCCAGCATTTT	CASTEGHSENQPQHF	-	TRBJ1-5	-	TRBV6-5	15
TGTGCCAGTAGTTCTGGACAGGGAAACAATCAGCCCCAGCATTTT	CASSSGQGNNQPQHF	-	TRBJ1-5	TRBD1	TRBV19	15
TGTGCCAGTAGTTTTGTCGGAGACCCCACAGATACGCAGTATTTT	CASSFVGDPTDTQYF	once	TRBJ2-3	-	TRBV19	15
TGTGCCAGCAGCTTGGAATACAGGGAGGGTGAGCAGTTCTTC	CASSLEYREGEQFF	-	TRBJ2-1	-	TRBV5-4	14
TGTGCCAGCAGCCCCCGGGGAGGGAATGAAAAACTGTTTTTT	CASSPRGGNEKLFF	-	TRBJ1-4	-	TRBV3-1/TRBV3-2	14
TGTGCCAGCAGCTCGGGACTAACACAAGAGACCCAGTACTTC	CASSSGLTQETQYF	-	TRBJ2-5	TRBD2	TRBV3-1/TRBV3-2	14
TGTGCCAGTACCCTACAGGGGCTGAACACTGAAGCTTTCTTT	CASTLQGLNTEAFF	-	TRBJ1-1	TRBD1	TRBV19	14
TGCGCCAGCAGAGAGCCAACTAATGAAAAACTGTTTTTT	CASREPTNEKLFF	-	TRBJ1-4	-	TRBV5-1	13
TGCGCCAGCAGCCCGCCGGGACAGGGGCTTGAAGGCTACACCTTC	CASSPPGQGLEGYTF	once	TRBJ1-2	TRBD1	TRBV5-1	15
TGTGCCAGCAGTTATCGACAGGCCGGTCAGCCCCAGCATTTT	CASSYRQAGQPQHF	few	TRBJ1-5	-	TRBV6-5	14
TGTGTCATCAGTGAGGGGGTAGGAGGGGCGGAGACCCAGTACTTC	CVISEGVGGAETQYF	-	TRBJ2-5	-	TRBV10-3	15
TGTGCCAGTAGTACCCGTGGGGGGATCCCCCCCTACGAGCAGTACTTC	CASSTRGGIPPYEQYF	-	TRBJ2-7	-	TRBV19	16
TGTGCCAGCAGCCCAGACCGAGGAAGGGAGACCCAGTACTTC	CASSPDRGRETQYF	-	TRBJ2-5	-	TRBV7-9	14
TGTGCCAGCAGTGAGGGACAGGGCAAAAACACCATATATTTT	CASSEGQGKNTIYF	-	TRBJ1-3	TRBD1	TRBV6-1	14
TGTGCCAGCAGTCGACGACTAGCGGGGGGCTCCTACGAGCAGTACTTC	CASSRRLAGGSYEQYF	-	TRBJ2-7	TRBD2	TRBV27	16
TGTGCCAGCAGCCCCCGACTAGACCACGAGCAGTACTTC	CASSPRLDHEQYF	few	TRBJ2-7	-	TRBV14	13
TGTGCCAGCAGCTTGATAGCTAGCGGGAGGTCCTACGAGCAGTACTTC	CASSLIASGRSYEQYF	-	TRBJ2-7	TRBD2	TRBV5-6	16
TGTGCCAGCAGTTTTATGGTAGCCGGGGAGCTGTTTTTT	CASSFMVAGELFF	-	TRBJ2-2	-	TRBV12-3/TRBV12-4	13